These T cell receptor beta chains were read from a single sample in a study of blood T cell repertoires in COVID-19. Clones were read by immunoSEQ multiplex PCR, and TCRdb kept only the in-frame ones, dropping some. This repertoire shows 180,000 or so clones, approximately 90% found once; its top ten account for 0.99%. Sequenced: peripheral blood. The origin of the receptors is a man aged 18 to 35 with acute or convalescent COVID-19. Both conserved end residues are trimmed from each CDR3. Each record gives: V gene, J gene, CDR3 length, D gene, CDR3 protein. A D gene is named only where the DNA matches it firmly.

V gene: TRBV9; J gene: TRBJ2-4; CDR3 length: 12; D gene: TRBD2; CDR3 protein: ASSGTSGGDIQY
V gene: TRBV18; J gene: TRBJ2-5; CDR3 length: 12; D gene: TRBD2; CDR3 protein: ASSPSGGQETQY
V gene: TRBV5-1; J gene: TRBJ2-1; CDR3 length: 14; D gene: TRBD2; CDR3 protein: ASSFFQRGGLNEQF
V gene: TRBV25-1; J gene: TRBJ1-5; CDR3 length: 12; D gene: -; CDR3 protein: ASSGGHLNQPQH
V gene: TRBV30; J gene: TRBJ2-2; CDR3 length: 13; D gene: TRBD1; CDR3 protein: AWRTGASNTGELF
V gene: TRBV12-3/TRBV12-4; J gene: TRBJ1-2; CDR3 length: 10; D gene: -; CDR3 protein: ASSPGPYGYT
V gene: TRBV19; J gene: TRBJ1-6; CDR3 length: 12; D gene: -; CDR3 protein: ASRQSVYNSPLH
V gene: TRBV15; J gene: TRBJ2-1; CDR3 length: 13; D gene: TRBD1; CDR3 protein: ATSASGQGVGEQF
V gene: TRBV7-9; J gene: TRBJ1-1; CDR3 length: 14; D gene: TRBD1; CDR3 protein: ASSPRTGSGYTEAF
V gene: TRBV5-1; J gene: TRBJ1-6; CDR3 length: 12; D gene: -; CDR3 protein: ASSLSQGSSPLH
V gene: TRBV5-1; J gene: TRBJ2-7; CDR3 length: 13; D gene: -; CDR3 protein: ASSFSGESPYEQY
V gene: TRBV3-1/TRBV3-2; J gene: TRBJ2-1; CDR3 length: 12; D gene: TRBD2; CDR3 protein: ASSYGGGLNEQF
V gene: TRBV7-9; J gene: TRBJ2-1; CDR3 length: 10; D gene: -; CDR3 protein: ASSQDNNEQF
V gene: TRBV30; J gene: TRBJ1-5; CDR3 length: 12; D gene: TRBD1; CDR3 protein: AWSAQGARQPQH
V gene: TRBV19; J gene: TRBJ1-1; CDR3 length: 11; D gene: -; CDR3 protein: ASSVSGPTEAF
V gene: TRBV28; J gene: TRBJ1-2; CDR3 length: 13; D gene: -; CDR3 protein: ASSPATGREYGYT
V gene: TRBV18; J gene: TRBJ2-3; CDR3 length: 11; D gene: -; CDR3 protein: ASSPRGADTQY
V gene: TRBV4-2; J gene: TRBJ2-7; CDR3 length: 13; D gene: TRBD2; CDR3 protein: ASSPQTSGSYEQY
V gene: TRBV21-1; J gene: TRBJ1-3; CDR3 length: 14; D gene: -; CDR3 protein: ASSKPTSCGGNTIY
V gene: TRBV5-8; J gene: TRBJ1-6; CDR3 length: 15; D gene: -; CDR3 protein: ASSLVEGGSYNSPLH
V gene: TRBV6-2/TRBV6-3; J gene: TRBJ1-1; CDR3 length: 11; D gene: -; CDR3 protein: ASSFREATEAF
V gene: TRBV18; J gene: TRBJ2-3; CDR3 length: 12; D gene: TRBD1; CDR3 protein: ASRFGQGFDTQY
V gene: TRBV7-9; J gene: TRBJ1-3; CDR3 length: 12; D gene: -; CDR3 protein: ASSPGYSGNTIY
V gene: TRBV2; J gene: TRBJ1-5; CDR3 length: 11; D gene: -; CDR3 protein: ASSGRGNRPQH
V gene: TRBV5-1; J gene: TRBJ1-1; CDR3 length: 10; D gene: -; CDR3 protein: ASRAGENEAF
V gene: TRBV7-9; J gene: TRBJ2-5; CDR3 length: 16; D gene: TRBD2; CDR3 protein: ASSPFKGLAALEETQY
V gene: TRBV30; J gene: TRBJ2-5; CDR3 length: 11; D gene: TRBD2; CDR3 protein: AWSPLTSGTQY
V gene: TRBV7-9; J gene: TRBJ1-6; CDR3 length: 10; D gene: -; CDR3 protein: ASSRPNSPLH
V gene: TRBV23-1; J gene: TRBJ2-7; CDR3 length: 13; D gene: -; CDR3 protein: ASSQYDSTGYEQY